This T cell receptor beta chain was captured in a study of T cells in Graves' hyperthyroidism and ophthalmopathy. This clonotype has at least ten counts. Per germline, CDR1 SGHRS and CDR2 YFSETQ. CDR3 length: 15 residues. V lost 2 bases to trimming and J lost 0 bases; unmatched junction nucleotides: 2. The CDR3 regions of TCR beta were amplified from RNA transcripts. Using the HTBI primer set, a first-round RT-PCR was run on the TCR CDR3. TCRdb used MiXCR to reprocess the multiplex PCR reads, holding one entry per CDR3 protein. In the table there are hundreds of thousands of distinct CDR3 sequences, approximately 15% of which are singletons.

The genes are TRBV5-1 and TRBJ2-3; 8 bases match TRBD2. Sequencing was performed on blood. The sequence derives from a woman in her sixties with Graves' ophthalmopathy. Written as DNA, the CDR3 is TGCGCCAGCAGCTTTAGCGGGACCAGCACAGATACGCAGTATTTT. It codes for CASSFSGTSTDTQYF.